The 4 T cell receptor beta chains below come from one sample, sequenced in a study of blood T cell repertoires in COVID-19. Data came from immunoSEQ multiplex PCR; TCRdb stores just in-frame clones and leaves some out. The repertoire holds approximately 70,000 clones, around 80% seen once, with approximately 15% in the top ten. The material sequenced was peripheral blood. All receptors derive from a woman aged 80 or over with acute or convalescent COVID-19.

The chain links TRBV6-4 to TRBJ1-5; the match to TRBD1 covers 7 bases. V shed 5 bases, J shed 4 bases, and the junction held 2 bases outside the gene matches. The CDR3 is 13 amino acids. Germline lookup yields CDR1 MRHNA and CDR2 SNTAGT. CDR3 in DNA: TGTGCCAGCAGTCTGGACAGGAATCAGCCCCAGCATTTT. This sequence encodes CASSLDRNQPQHF.

This rearrangement joins TRBV5-1 to TRBJ2-2; 12 bases map to TRBD1. The CDR3 length is 20 residues. CDR1 is SGHRS, CDR2 YFSETQ, per germline. The V gene end was trimmed by 2 bases and the J gene end by 4 bases; junction bases not matched to a gene: 15. The CDR3: CASSLGTGGGLAEPTGELFF. Here the CDR3 DNA reads TGCGCCAGCAGCTTAGGGACAGGGGGCGGACTAGCGGAGCCCACCGGGGAGCTGTTTTTT.

This chain joins TRBV24-1 and TRBJ1-6; D is ambiguous. Trimming took off 5 bases at V and 7 bases at J, with 11 bases between the two ends. The length of the CDR3 is 14 residues. CDR1 is KGHDR, CDR2 SFDVKD, per germline. In DNA form, the CDR3 reads TGTGCCACCAGTGCGTCAGCGGCAAATTCACCCCTCCACTTT. It is translated as CATSASAANSPLHF.

V usage is TRBV12-3 or TRBV12-4 and J usage is TRBJ1-4; D gene unclear. Trimming removed 6 bases at V and 8 bases at J, with 13 bases between. This CDR3 has 13 residues. The CDR3 loop is CASRWLNEEKLFF. The CDR3 DNA sequence: TGTGCCAGCAGGTGGCTTAACGAAGAAAAACTGTTTTTT.